Listed below are T cell receptor beta chains from one sample, sequenced in a study of early T cells in non-severe SARS-CoV-2 infection. MiXCR was run by TCRdb on the 5' RACE reads, yielding one entry per CDR3 protein. Here the sample spans 45,000 to 60,000 distinct CDR3 sequences, about 8% being singletons. Material for sequencing was whole blood. Receptor source: an adult who was a healthcare worker with PCR-confirmed SARS-CoV-2 infection or an uninfected control (not recorded which). Both conserved end residues are part of each CDR3. A D gene is named only where the DNA matches it firmly. Clone sizes are given selectively: once, few, many, or a class where the clone is expanded.

cdr3_aa cdr3_nt j_call clone_size d_call v_call
CASSSPRGPGANVLTF TGTGCCAGCAGCTCTCCCCGGGGGCCTGGGGCCAACGTCCTGACTTTC TRBJ2-6 few . TRBV7-9
CASSVSRQVGTEAFF TGCGCCAGCAGTGTAAGTCGGCAGGTGGGCACTGAAGCTTTCTTT TRBJ1-1 few . TRBV10-1
CASSLEGSSYNEQFF TGCGCCAGCAGCTTGGAGGGGAGCTCCTACAATGAGCAGTTCTTC TRBJ2-1 many . TRBV5-1
CASSLGVGGSQETQYF TGCGCCAGCAGCTTGGGAGTAGGGGGCTCCCAAGAGACCCAGTACTTC TRBJ2-5 many TRBD1 TRBV5-1
CASRLLNTGELFF TGTGCCAGTAGATTACTTAACACCGGGGAGCTGTTTTTT TRBJ2-2 few . TRBV19
CASSEDGGNYEQYF TGTGCCAGCAGTGAGGACGGCGGGAATTACGAGCAGTACTTC TRBJ2-7 . . TRBV9
CASSPGLAQGRELFF TGTGCCAGCAGCCCGGGACTAGCCCAAGGAAGGGAGCTGTTTTTT TRBJ2-2 many TRBD2 TRBV5-4
CASSPNLHRTEAFF TGTGCCAGCTCACCCAATTTACACCGCACTGAAGCTTTCTTT TRBJ1-1 . . TRBV18
CASSYSGQGFYEQYF TGCGCCAGCTCCTACTCGGGACAGGGTTTCTACGAGCAGTACTTC TRBJ2-7 many TRBD1 TRBV5-1
CASSPRPGLLLDTQYF TGTGCCAGCAGCCCTAGGCCGGGACTTCTGCTGGATACGCAGTATTTT TRBJ2-3 many . TRBV6-5
CASSGPSTDTQYF TGTGCCAGCAGCGGGCCTAGCACAGATACGCAGTATTTT TRBJ2-3 many . TRBV9
CASSVGGPGANVLTF TGTGCCAGCAGCGTAGGGGGCCCTGGGGCCAACGTCCTGACTTTC TRBJ2-6 many TRBD1 TRBV7-2
CATSSFNSYNEQFF TGTGCCACCTCGAGCTTTAACTCCTACAATGAGCAGTTCTTC TRBJ2-1 few . TRBV7-2
CATSDLTDRLYEAFF TGTGCCACCAGTGATCTCACGGACAGACTGTATGAAGCTTTCTTT TRBJ1-1 many . TRBV24-1
CASSLALTPFF TGTGCCAGCAGCTTAGCCCTGACGCCGTTCTTC TRBJ2-1 many . TRBV7-2
CSATLPRTSGSSYEQYF TGCAGCGCAACACTCCCCCGGACTAGCGGGAGCTCCTACGAGCAGTACTTC TRBJ2-7 . TRBD2 TRBV29-1
CASTPLLSSYNEQFF TGTGCCAGTACCCCCCTTCTGAGCTCCTACAATGAGCAGTTCTTC TRBJ2-1 . . TRBV19
CSVDRGRIDTQYF TGCAGCGTGGACAGGGGGCGCATCGATACGCAGTATTTT TRBJ2-3 few TRBD1 TRBV29-1
CASSGSVETQYF TGTGCCAGCAGCGGGTCCGTAGAGACCCAGTACTTC TRBJ2-5 many . TRBV5-6
CASRFQGLSNQPQHF TGTGCCAGCAGGTTCCAGGGACTGAGCAATCAGCCCCAGCATTTT TRBJ1-5 few . TRBV12-3/TRBV12-4
CASSLEIRYNEQFF TGTGCCAGCAGTTTAGAAATCAGATACAATGAGCAGTTCTTC TRBJ2-1 few . TRBV12-3/TRBV12-4
CASSQDGGLGTEAFF TGTGCCAGCAGCCAAGATGGGGGATTGGGCACTGAAGCTTTCTTT TRBJ1-1 . . TRBV3-1
CASGAEQFF TGTGCCAGCGGTGCTGAGCAGTTCTTC TRBJ2-1 . . TRBV2
CASSLTRNTDTQYF TGTGCCAGCAGCTTAACCAGAAACACAGATACGCAGTATTTT TRBJ2-3 few . TRBV7-8
CASSVVDTGSYTGELFF TGTGCCAGCAGCGTAGTGGATACTGGTAGTTACACCGGGGAGCTGTTTTTT TRBJ2-2 many . TRBV9
CASSQDSSTGEQYF TGTGCCAGCAGCCAAGATTCTAGTACGGGCGAGCAGTACTTC TRBJ2-7 few . TRBV4-2
CASQGSYNEQFF TGTGCCAGCCAGGGCTCCTACAATGAGCAGTTCTTC TRBJ2-1 . . TRBV28
CATSDPSRHSYNEQFF TGTGCCACCAGTGATCCGTCCCGCCACTCCTACAATGAGCAGTTCTTC TRBJ2-1 few . TRBV24-1
CASSIDSQGSYEQYF TGTGCCAGTAGTATAGATTCTCAGGGGTCCTACGAGCAGTACTTC TRBJ2-7 . . TRBV19